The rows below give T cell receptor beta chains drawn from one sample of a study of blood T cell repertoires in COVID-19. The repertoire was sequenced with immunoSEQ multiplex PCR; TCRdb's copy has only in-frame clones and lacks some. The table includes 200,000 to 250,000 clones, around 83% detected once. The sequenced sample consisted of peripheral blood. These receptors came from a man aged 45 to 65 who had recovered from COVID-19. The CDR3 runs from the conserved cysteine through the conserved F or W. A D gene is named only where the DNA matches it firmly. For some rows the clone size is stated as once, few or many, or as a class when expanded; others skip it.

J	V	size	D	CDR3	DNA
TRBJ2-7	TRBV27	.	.	CASSSEYEQYF	TGTGCCAGCAGTTCCGAGTACGAGCAGTACTTC
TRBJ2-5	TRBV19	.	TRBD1	CASSGTERVETQYF	TGTGCCAGTAGTGGGACAGAGAGGGTAGAGACCCAGTACTTC
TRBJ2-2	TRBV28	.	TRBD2	CASRGLAGGPNTGELFF	TGTGCCAGCAGGGGACTAGCGGGAGGCCCGAACACCGGGGAGCTGTTTTTT
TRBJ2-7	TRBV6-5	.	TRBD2	CASSSGTSGRYQYF	TGTGCCAGCAGTTCCGGGACTAGCGGGAGATATCAGTACTTC
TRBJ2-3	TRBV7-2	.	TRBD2	CASSLTGTRTDTQYF	TGTGCCAGCAGCTTAACAGGGACTAGAACAGATACGCAGTATTTT
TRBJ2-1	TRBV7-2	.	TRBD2	CASSQPPSGSSYNEQFF	TGTGCCAGCAGCCAGCCTCCTAGCGGGAGCTCCTACAATGAGCAGTTCTTC
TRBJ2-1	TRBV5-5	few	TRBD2	CASSLMAGEQFF	TGTGCCAGCAGCTTGATGGCGGGAGAACAGTTCTTC
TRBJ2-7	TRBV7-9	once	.	CASSLLAQSGNEQYF	TGTGCCAGCAGCCTTCTTGCGCAGAGCGGCAACGAGCAGTACTTC
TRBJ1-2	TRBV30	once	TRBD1	CAWTYLGQGALGYTF	TGTGCCTGGACCTATTTGGGACAGGGGGCCTTGGGCTACACCTTC
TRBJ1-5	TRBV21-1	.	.	CASSGQGVVSNQPQHF	TGTGCCAGCTCGGGACAGGGGGTGGTGAGCAATCAGCCCCAGCATTTT
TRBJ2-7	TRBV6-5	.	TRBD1	CASSFRPTGTGYEQYF	TGTGCCAGCAGTTTCCGACCTACCGGGACAGGCTACGAGCAGTACTTC
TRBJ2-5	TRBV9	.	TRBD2	CASSVATGTSGSQETQYF	TGTGCCAGCAGCGTAGCTACAGGGACTAGCGGCTCCCAAGAGACCCAGTACTTC
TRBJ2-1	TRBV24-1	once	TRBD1	CATRGTGGSEQFF	TGTGCCACCAGAGGAACAGGGGGCAGTGAGCAGTTCTTC
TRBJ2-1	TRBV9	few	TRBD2	CASSPLTASGEQFF	TGTGCCAGCAGCCCCCTGACCGCTAGCGGTGAGCAGTTCTTC
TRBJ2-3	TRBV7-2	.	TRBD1	CASSPQGVGTDTQYF	TGTGCCAGCAGCCCACAGGGGGTCGGCACAGATACGCAGTATTTT
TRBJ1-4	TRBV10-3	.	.	CAIPGKGCEKLFF	TGTGCCATCCCGGGGAAGGGATGTGAAAAACTGTTTTTT
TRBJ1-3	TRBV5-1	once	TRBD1	CASRPTGGTGNTIYF	TGCGCCAGCAGGCCGACAGGGGGCACTGGAAACACCATATATTTT
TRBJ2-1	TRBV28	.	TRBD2	CASREGGPNEQFF	TGTGCCAGCAGGGAGGGAGGGCCCAATGAGCAGTTCTTC
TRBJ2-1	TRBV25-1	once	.	CASSEGGAGYNEQFF	TGTGCCAGCAGTGAAGGGGGAGCGGGTTACAATGAGCAGTTCTTC
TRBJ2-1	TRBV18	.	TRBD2	CASSPTSGGYNEQFF	TGTGCCAGCTCACCGACTAGCGGAGGCTACAATGAGCAGTTCTTC
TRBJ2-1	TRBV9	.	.	CASSVNYNEQFF	TGTGCCAGCAGCGTCAATTACAATGAGCAGTTCTTC
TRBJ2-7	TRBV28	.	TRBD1	CASKGETGPSYEQYF	TGTGCCAGCAAGGGCGAGACAGGGCCTTCCTACGAGCAGTACTTC
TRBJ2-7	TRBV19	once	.	CASSTLQGSYEQYF	TGTGCCAGTAGTACTCTACAGGGATCCTACGAGCAGTACTTC
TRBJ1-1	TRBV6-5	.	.	CASVKNTEAFF	TGTGCCAGCGTTAAGAACACTGAAGCTTTCTTT
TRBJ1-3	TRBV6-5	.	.	CASSYEWRSSGNTIYF	TGTGCCAGCAGTTACGAGTGGAGGAGCTCTGGAAACACCATATATTTT
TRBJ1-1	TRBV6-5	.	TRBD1	CASRRQGQNTEAFF	TGTGCCAGCAGGCGACAGGGGCAGAACACTGAAGCTTTCTTT
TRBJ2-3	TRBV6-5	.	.	CASSLQLADTQYF	TGTGCCAGCAGTTTACAGCTCGCAGATACGCAGTATTTT
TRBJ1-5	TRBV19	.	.	CASKVGGIGDQPQHF	TGTGCCAGTAAGGTGGGGGGGATAGGGGATCAGCCCCAGCATTTT
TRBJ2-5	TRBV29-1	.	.	CSVDPTGGQAETQYF	TGCAGCGTTGACCCGACAGGTGGTCAAGCGGAGACCCAGTACTTC
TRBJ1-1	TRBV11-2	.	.	CASSLTRAIMNTEAFF	TGTGCCAGCAGCTTAACCCGAGCTATTATGAACACTGAAGCTTTCTTT
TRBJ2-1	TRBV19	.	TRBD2	CASTAAGGTYNEQFF	TGTGCCAGTACCGCAGCGGGAGGAACCTACAATGAGCAGTTCTTC
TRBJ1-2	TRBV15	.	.	CATSRVGGRENYGYTF	TGTGCCACCAGCAGAGTCGGGGGACGGGAAAACTATGGCTACACCTTC
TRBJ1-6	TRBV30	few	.	CAWSKDSSYNSPLHF	TGTGCCTGGAGTAAGGACAGCTCCTATAATTCACCCCTCCACTTT
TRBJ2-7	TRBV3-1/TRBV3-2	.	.	CASSQDKARQDF	TGTGCCAGCAGCCAAGATAAGGCCCGTCAGGACTTC
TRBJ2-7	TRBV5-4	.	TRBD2	CASSGGLAGAYEQYF	TGTGCCAGCAGCGGGGGACTAGCGGGAGCTTATGAGCAGTACTTC
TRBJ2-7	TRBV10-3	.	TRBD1	CAISPGTGKAYEQYF	TGTGCCATCAGTCCCGGGACAGGGAAGGCCTACGAGCAGTACTTC
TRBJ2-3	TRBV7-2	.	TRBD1	CASSSQPTGTGLLDTQYF	TGTGCCAGCAGCTCCCAACCTACCGGGACAGGGTTATTAGATACGCAGTATTTT
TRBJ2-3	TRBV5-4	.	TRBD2	CASRRIAGGEDTQYF	TGTGCCAGCAGGCGTATAGCGGGAGGGGAAGATACGCAGTATTTT
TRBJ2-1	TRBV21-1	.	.	CASSSELAGSNEQFF	TGTGCCAGCAGCAGTGAACTAGCGGGGTCCAATGAGCAGTTCTTC
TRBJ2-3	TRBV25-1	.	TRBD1	CASSETGASTDTQYF	TGTGCCAGCAGTGAGACAGGGGCTAGCACAGATACGCAGTATTTT
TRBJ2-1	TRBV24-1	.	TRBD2	CATSDATSGIDEQFF	TGTGCCACCAGTGATGCCACTAGCGGGATAGATGAGCAGTTCTTC
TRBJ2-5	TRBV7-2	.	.	CASSLVGGGGTQYF	TGTGCCAGCAGCTTAGTGGGGGGCGGGGGAACCCAGTACTTC
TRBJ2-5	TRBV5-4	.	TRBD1	CASSLPGTGQETQYF	TGTGCCAGCAGCCTTCCCGGGACAGGGCAAGAGACCCAGTACTTC